This T cell receptor beta chain was recorded in a study of technical replicates of blood from a handful of donors. CDR1 is SGHRS and CDR2 is YFSETQ in the germline V gene. The CDR3 is 15 amino acids. V lost 3 bases, J lost 4 bases, and 5 bases stayed unmatched. Generated by immunoSEQ multiplex PCR, the TCRdb table keeps only in-frame clones and is missing some. The sample has under 85,000 clones, 97% seen once. The J gene is TRBJ2-5, the V gene TRBV5-1; TRBD2 matches 11 bases. The sequenced sample was T cells isolated from PBMCs. This receptor was identified in a human donor in good health. In DNA form, the CDR3 reads TGCGCCAGCAGCTACCTTAGCGGGAGGGGAGAGACCCAGTACTTC. Encoded protein: CASSYLSGRGETQYF. Full variable domain (rest looked up from reference TRBV5-1 and TRBJ2-5): KAGVTQTPRYLIKTRGQQVTLSCSPISGHRSVSWYQQTPGQGLQFLFEYFSETQRNKGNFPGRFSGRQFSNSRSEMNVSTLELGDSALYLCASSYLSGRGETQYFGPGTRLLVL.